The 30 T cell receptor beta chains below all came from one sample that was sequenced in a study of T-cell reconstitution after alpha-beta-depleted transplantation in children. Preparing the TCRbeta library involved the use of unique molecular identifiers. MiXCR, applied by TCRdb to the PCR reads, yields one record per CDR3 protein. Of about 1,000,000 distinct CDR3 sequences listed, about 29% were seen once; the top ten hold around 30%. The sample was PBMCs, mostly from graft donor cells, taken 360 days after TCRalphabeta/CD19-depleted stem cell transplant. The source of these receptors is a boy in the first two years of life who had a stem cell transplant for SCID, so the T cells may come from the graft donor.

This clonotype came up many times. V usage is TRBV20-1 and J usage is TRBJ2-3, with D possibly matching TRBD2 (6 bases). Germline assignment: CDR1 DFQATT and CDR2 SNEGSKA (reference sequence). The length of the CDR3 is 12 residues. V was pared by 3 bases and J by 3 bases, with 7 bases between. The CDR3 DNA reads as TGCAGTGCTAGGCGGGGAACAGATACGCAGTATTTT. Its protein product is CSARRGTDTQYF.

Details on this clonotype: At one boundary the junction diverges from the germline segment, which might be a read error. This chain connects TRBV20-1 to TRBJ2-7; no definite D call. Germline-derived CDR1 and CDR2 are DFQATT and SNEGSKA (reference sequence). This CDR3 contains 12 residues. In nucleotides, the CDR3 is TGCAGTGCTAGAGGGGGTCTGAATCCGATTGGGTTC. Its translation is CSARGGLNPIGF.

This chain links TRBV20-1 with TRBJ1-1, with a tentative D call TRBD1 (6 bases). Germline CDR1 reads DFQATT; CDR2 reads SNEGSKA (reference sequence). Deletions cut 2 bases from V and 1 base from J, with 23 bases between. The CDR3 runs to 18 residues. The CDR3, as DNA: TGCAGTGCTAGATCTTTGAGGCTAGGTGTCAGGGGGAACACTGAAGCTTTCTTT. Its protein is CSARSLRLGVRGNTEAFF.

The chain recombines TRBV20-1 with TRBJ1-2, with D uncertain. Germline loops: CDR1 DFQATT, CDR2 SNEGSKA (reference sequence). This CDR3 has 14 amino acids. V gave up 0 bases and J gave up 3 bases, with 11 bases separating them. This CDR3 reads CSARDGGRDYGYTF. The CDR3 nucleotides are TGCAGTGCTAGAGATGGCGGAAGGGACTATGGCTACACCTTC.

A single count supports this clonotype. This rearrangement joins TRBV15 to TRBJ2-3; 8 nucleotides match TRBD2. The CDR3 covers 17 residues. Germline CDR1 LNHNV, CDR2 YYDKDF (reference sequence). The ends lost 2 bases at V and 4 bases at J; junction bases unmatched: 11. Written as DNA, the CDR3 is TGTGCCACCAGCAGAAAAATTAGCGGGGCGCCCTCAGATACGCAGTATTTT. This gives the protein CATSRKISGAPSDTQYF.

This clonotype was counted between two and nine times. This chain uses TRBV3-1 with TRBJ1-6; D gene ambiguous. The germline CDR1 and CDR2 sequences are LGHDT and YNNKEL (reference sequence). The CDR3 runs 14 residues. V was cut by 2 bases and J by 7 bases, with 9 bases left in between. The CDR3 DNA sequence: TGTGCCAGCAGCCAAAGGACTGACAATTCACCCCTCCACTTT. Translation gives CASSQRTDNSPLHF.

This clonotype was counted a few times. The chain combines TRBV6-1 with TRBJ2-2, with D possibly matching TRBD2 (5 bases). Trimming took 0 bases from V and 0 from J, leaving 11 bases between them. There are 17 residues in the CDR3. Germline values: CDR1 MNHNS, CDR2 SASEGT. The CDR3 sequence is CASSEARVRANTGELFF. In DNA, the CDR3 is TGTGCCAGCAGTGAAGCGCGGGTACGCGCGAACACCGGGGAGCTGTTTTTT.

This clonotype was counted only a few times. The V gene is TRBV20-1, the J gene TRBJ1-5, with TRBD1 as a possible D gene (5 bases). The CDR3 extends over 16 amino acids. Germline CDR1 is DFQATT and CDR2 is SNEGSKA (reference sequence). The germline V and J ends were trimmed by 3 bases and 2 bases, with 17 bases remaining between them. The CDR3 DNA sequence: TGCAGTGCTAGTAATCGGGGGATGGGTGGCAATCAGCCCCAGCATTTT. Residues: CSASNRGMGGNQPQHF.

The V call is TRBV19, the J call TRBJ2-7; 9 bases map to TRBD1. CDR1 is LNHDA, CDR2 SQIVND, per germline (reference sequence). V dropped 6 bases and J dropped 8; count of bases not matched to a gene: 8. This CDR3 spans 13 amino acids. CDR3 nucleotides: TGTGCCAGTAGCCCGGGACAGGGTTTGCAGCAGTACTTC. Its translation is CASSPGQGLQQYF.

This clonotype was seen a single time. The chain combines TRBV7-2 with TRBJ1-1, with 10 bases fitting TRBD1. This CDR3 region has 16 residues. CDR1 and CDR2 from the germline V gene are SGHTA and FQGNSA. Losses at the gene ends were 4 bases for V and 0 bases for J; bases not matched to a gene: 5. This chain's CDR3 is CASSWDRGRMNTEAFF. CDR3 bases: TGTGCCAGCAGCTGGGACAGGGGCCGAATGAACACTGAAGCTTTCTTT.

The V call is TRBV5-1, the J call TRBJ2-1, with 10 bases fitting TRBD1. CDR1 and CDR2 from the germline V gene are SGHRS and YFSETQ. The CDR3 has 16 residues. The junction had 12 bases not matched to a gene; V was cut back by 4 bases and J by 8 bases. CDR3 loop: CASSPTGTGVVHEQFF. The CDR3 DNA follows: TGCGCCAGCAGCCCCACCGGGACAGGGGTCGTCCATGAGCAGTTCTTC.

In its sample, this clonotype was seen many times. The chain is built from TRBV10-3 and TRBJ2-3, with D uncertain. The CDR3 consists of 18 residues. V was cut by 1 base and J by 3 bases, with 20 bases left in between. CDR1 is ENHRY, CDR2 SYGVKD, per germline. CDR3 DNA: TGTGCCATCAGTGAGTTCAAACCCGGTCGTATTCTTACAGATACGCAGTATTTT. The encoded protein is CAISEFKPGRILTDTQYF.

This clonotype was counted only a few times. The J gene is TRBJ2-3, the V gene TRBV11-2; 10 positions agree with TRBD2. The CDR3 runs to 16 residues. Germline lookup yields CDR1 SGHAT and CDR2 FQNNGV. J lost 0 bases, V lost 3 bases, and 3 bases had no gene match. This CDR3 reads CASSFTSGISTDTQYF. The CDR3 bases are TGTGCCAGCAGCTTTACTAGCGGGATTAGCACAGATACGCAGTATTTT. Complete variable domain (other parts from reference TRBV11-2 and TRBJ2-3): EAGVAQSPRYKIIEKRQSVAFWCNPISGHATLYWYQQILGQGPKLLIQFQNNGVVDDSQLPKDRFSAERLKGVDSTLKIQPAKLEDSAVYLCASSFTSGISTDTQYFGPGTRLTVL.

The rearrangement uses TRBV11-2 and TRBJ2-4; D perhaps matches TRBD2 (6 bases). The CDR3 is made up of 17 amino acids. Germline V lookup: CDR1 SGHAT, CDR2 FQNNGV. V lost 0 bases and J 8 bases, leaving 20 bases between the germline ends. CDR3 nucleotides: TGTGCCAGCAGCTTAGATCACGACCCGGGGGTTGGCGACATTCAGTACTTC. Its translation is CASSLDHDPGVGDIQYF.

V gene TRBV5-1 combines with J gene TRBJ2-5, with D tentatively TRBD1 or TRBD2 (6 bases each). The germline V gene has CDR1 SGHRS and CDR2 YFSETQ. The CDR3 spans 16 residues. V was clipped by 1 base and J by 0 bases, with 13 bases between them. Here the CDR3 reads CASSLIGGPYQETQYF. Here the CDR3 DNA reads TGCGCCAGCAGCTTGATAGGGGGGCCCTACCAAGAGACCCAGTACTTC.

This chain uses TRBV20-1 with TRBJ1-1; TRBD1 matches 7 bases. The CDR3 runs 13 residues. CDR1 is DFQATT, CDR2 SNEGSKA, per germline (reference sequence). The ends lost 3 bases at V and 10 bases at J; junction bases unmatched: 11. The CDR3 protein is CSARDPGGGPAFF. The CDR3 nucleotides read TGCAGTGCTAGGGACCCAGGGGGAGGCCCAGCTTTCTTT.

Details on this clonotype: One junction end disagrees with the germline gene, perhaps due to a read error. The chain uses TRBV24-1 and TRBJ2-2; perhaps TRBD1 as D (6 bases). Germline V gene lookup returns CDR1 KGHDR and CDR2 SFDVKD. CDR3 length: 15 amino acids. In DNA, the CDR3 is TGTGCCACCAGTGACCCTGGACAGAACCCCGGGGAGCTGTTTTTT. The encoded protein is CATSDPGQNPGELFF.

The chain links TRBV29-1 to TRBJ2-1; the D gene is possibly TRBD2 (6 bases). This CDR3 spans 12 amino acids. Trimming stripped 7 bases from V and 2 bases from J, with 9 bases between. Germline loops: CDR1 SQVTM, CDR2 ANQGSEA. CDR3 residues: CSAGEAYNEQFF. In nucleotides, the CDR3 is TGCAGCGCTGGGGAGGCCTACAATGAGCAGTTCTTC.

The chain employs TRBV18 and TRBJ2-5, with D unresolved. Trimming pared 2 bases from V and 0 bases from J, leaving 4 bases between. The CDR3 consists of 13 residues. Germline CDR1 is KGHSH and CDR2 is LQKENI. The chain's CDR3 is CASSPGDQETQYF. CDR3 DNA sequence: TGTGCCAGCTCACCAGGGGACCAAGAGACCCAGTACTTC.

This clonotype was seen a few times. The chain employs TRBV28 and TRBJ2-1, with 8 bases lining up with TRBD1. Germline CDR1 is MDHEN and CDR2 is SYDVKM. The CDR3 sequence is 12 residues long. The V gene end was trimmed by 2 bases and the J gene end by 13 bases; junction bases not matched to a gene: 4. The CDR3 region has the DNA TGTGCCAGCAGTTTAGGGACAGGAAATCAGTTCTTC. Protein: CASSLGTGNQFF.

The chain carries TRBV4-1 and TRBJ1-6; tentative D call: TRBD1 (6 bases). The V gene's germline CDR1 is MGHRA and CDR2 YSYEKL. This CDR3 has 18 residues. Trimming cost V 1 base and J 5 bases, with 18 bases left between them. The CDR3 DNA reads TGCGCCAGCAGCCAAGCGGCCTCGGGACGGGACAATAATTCACCCCTCCACTTT. This translates into CASSQAASGRDNNSPLHF.

This clonotype has a handful of counts. The chain employs TRBV20-1 and TRBJ2-7, with D unclear. This CDR3 has 12 residues. Trimming cost V 3 bases and J 2 bases, with 8 bases left between them. The germline gives CDR1 DFQATT, CDR2 SNEGSKA (reference sequence). The CDR3 loop reads CSASSATYEQYF. The DNA of the CDR3 is TGCAGTGCTAGCTCTGCCACCTACGAGCAGTACTTC.

This clonotype has just a few counts. The chain is built from TRBV5-6 and TRBJ2-5; the match to TRBD1 covers 9 bases. Unmatched junction bases numbered 8, after V lost 4 bases and J lost 4 bases. Germline V gives CDR1 SGHDT, CDR2 YYEEEE. CDR3 size: 15 residues. CDR3 DNA: TGTGCCAGCAGCCAACAGGGGGCTGGTGGAGAGACCCAGTACTTC. Translating gives CASSQQGAGGETQYF. The variable domain in full, with the rest retrieved from reference TRBV5-6 and TRBJ2-5, is DAGVTQSPTHLIKTRGQQVTLRCSPKSGHDTVSWYQQALGQGPQFIFQYYEEEERQRGNFPDRFSGHQFPNYSSELNVNALLLGDSALYLCASSQQGAGGETQYFGPGTRLLVL.

This clonotype was found once. The rearrangement uses TRBV5-1 and TRBJ1-1, with D unresolved. V lost 4 bases and J lost 5, with 15 bases in between. The germline V gene has CDR1 SGHRS and CDR2 YFSETQ. This CDR3 is 14 amino acids long. Here the CDR3 reads CASSLGWGGTEAFF. DNA of the CDR3: TGCGCCAGCAGCCTAGGGTGGGGTGGGACTGAAGCTTTCTTT.

The V and J genes are TRBV6-1 and TRBJ2-1, with TRBD2 identical over 14 bases. The J segment lost 0 bases and the V segment lost 5 bases, leaving 9 bases of the junction unmatched. The CDR3 extends over 19 amino acids. The germline gives CDR1 MNHNS, CDR2 SASEGT. CDR3 region: CASSRGLAGALSSYNEQFF. In DNA, the CDR3 is TGTGCCAGCAGTAGGGGACTAGCGGGGGCCCTCAGCTCCTACAATGAGCAGTTCTTC.

This clonotype was counted between two and nine times. The rearrangement joins TRBV9 to TRBJ2-2; the D gene is possibly TRBD2 (6 bases). CDR3 length: 16 residues. With 3 bases removed from V and 0 bases from J, the gap between germline ends came to 12 bases. Per germline, CDR1 SGDLS and CDR2 YYNGEE. The CDR3 sequence: CASSGGTLPNTGELFF. The DNA of the CDR3 is TGTGCCAGCAGCGGGGGGACTCTACCGAACACCGGGGAGCTGTTTTTT.

The chain has TRBV7-9 and TRBJ1-2; a weak D match, TRBD1 (5 bases). With 6 bases removed from V and 5 bases from J, the gap between germline ends came to 19 bases. The CDR3 contains 15 residues. Germline CDR1 and CDR2: SEHNR and FQNEAQ (reference sequence). The CDR3 nucleotides read TGTGCCAGCAGACAACAAAAGACAGTCGGATATGGCTACACCTTC. This sequence encodes CASRQQKTVGYGYTF.

This clonotype was seen only a few times. Sequence at one end of the junction differs from germline and may be a read error. The chain employs TRBV5-1 and TRBJ2-3, with 12 nucleotides matching TRBD2. The V gene's germline CDR1 is SGHRS and CDR2 YFSETQ. This CDR3 is built from 16 residues. The CDR3 sequence: CASSLASGGATGTQYF. DNA of the CDR3: TGCGCCAGCAGCTTGGCTAGCGGGGGGGCGACAGGTACGCAGTATTTT.

The V and J genes are TRBV12-3 or TRBV12-4 and TRBJ2-1; TRBD1 might be the D (6 bases). This CDR3 is 15 amino acids long. The V gene lost 6 bases and the J gene lost 6 bases, with 18 bases spanning the gap. The CDR3 DNA is TGTGCCAGCAGCCACAGGGTTCCACGGCCCAATGAGCAGTTCTTC. Residues: CASSHRVPRPNEQFF.

The rearrangement links TRBV7-9 to TRBJ2-4, with D tentatively TRBD2 (6 bases). Germline CDR1 and CDR2: SEHNR and FQNEAQ (reference sequence). V was pared by 5 bases and J by 0 bases, with 14 bases between. The CDR3 loop spans 16 amino acids. CDR3 nucleotides: TGTGCCAGCAGCCCTGGGACTTCCCTAGCCAAAAACATTCAGTACTTC. Protein product: CASSPGTSLAKNIQYF.